This T cell receptor (beta chain) was captured by sequencing in a study of T-cell reconstitution after alpha-beta-depleted transplantation in children listed by TCRdb under 2016. About the study as a whole: T-cell immune reconstitution after TCRalphabeta/CD19-depleted allogeneic hematopoietic cell transplantation in children was quantitatively tracked in the study by means of TCR repertoire profiling. Beyond this particular receptor, the publication reports: The frequencies of hyperexpanded clones fell over the following months, and after one year, T-cell counts and TCRbeta diversity were mostly attributed to newly produced T cells. The apparently early recovery of alphabetaT-cell counts about two months after transplant reportedly depended on only several hundred rapidly expanded clones that came from non-depleted graft cells. In some patients, the high TCRbeta diversity seen at day 60 was put down to recipient T cells and intrathymic progenitors that had survived conditioning.

The library relied on PCR. TCRdb shows the sequencer as Illumina HiSeq 2500. TCR library preparation used molecular barcoding, with unique molecular identifiers applied to normalize quantification of the TCRbeta repertoire. Using fastp at Q25 and MiXCR, TCRdb reprocessed the public reads and kept productive beta chains. One record per CDR3 amino acid sequence lists the most common genes and DNA. This sample lists hundreds of thousands of distinct CDR3 sequences; about an eighth were detected once. The leading ten clones occupy 2.2% of the sample. Notes on this clonotype: Its antigen is unknown. Base qualities are not provided; no much larger clone lies one nucleotide away.

From a lookup of the germline V gene, CDR1 and CDR2 are MNHEY and SVGAGI. Trimming removed 0 bases from V and 5 bases from J; the gene matches leave 7 bases unexplained. Spanning cysteine to phenylalanine, the CDR3 consists of 17 amino acids. Only the CDR3 DNA is retained, 51 bases long and in frame from the first base. The intended sense of this specimen's treatment or condition label: allogeneic hematopoietic cell transplantation with graft depleted of TCRalphabeta T cells and CD19 B cells. Transplant recipients were children who received TCRalphabeta/CD19-depleted allogeneic hematopoietic cell grafts.

This chain is built from TRBV6-5 and TRBJ2-1; 10 middle bases align to TRBD2. The receptor was derived from a male patient younger than 18 who had a stem cell transplant for acute myeloid leukemia, so the T cells may come from the graft donor. The material was PBMCs, mostly from graft donor cells, obtained 360 days after TCRalphabeta/CD19-depleted stem cell transplant. CDR3 sequence: CASSYSWTSGPNNEQFF. The sequenced DNA: TGTGCCAGCAGTTACTCCTGGACTAGCGGTCCCAACAATGAGCAGTTCTTC.